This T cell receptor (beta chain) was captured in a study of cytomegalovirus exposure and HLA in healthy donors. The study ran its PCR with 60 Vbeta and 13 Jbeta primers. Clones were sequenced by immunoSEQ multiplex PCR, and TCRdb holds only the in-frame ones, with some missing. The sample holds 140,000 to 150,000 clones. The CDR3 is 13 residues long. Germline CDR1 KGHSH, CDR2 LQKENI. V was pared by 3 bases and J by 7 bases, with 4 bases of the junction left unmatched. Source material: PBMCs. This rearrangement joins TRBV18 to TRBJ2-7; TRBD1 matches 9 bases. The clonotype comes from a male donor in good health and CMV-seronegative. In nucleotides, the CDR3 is TGTGCCAGCTCACCCGGGACAGGGAGGGAGCAGTACTTC. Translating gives CASSPGTGREQYF.